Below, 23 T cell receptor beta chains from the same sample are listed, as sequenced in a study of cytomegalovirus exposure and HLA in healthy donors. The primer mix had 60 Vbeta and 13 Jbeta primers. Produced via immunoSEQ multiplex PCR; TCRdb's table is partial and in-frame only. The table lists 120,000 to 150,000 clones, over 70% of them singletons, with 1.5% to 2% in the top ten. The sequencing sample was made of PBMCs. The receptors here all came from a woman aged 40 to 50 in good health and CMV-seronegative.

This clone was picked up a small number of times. The CDR3 loop is CASSAAGQRGYTF. CDR3 coding DNA: TGTGCCAGCAGTGCGGCTGGGCAAAGGGGCTACACCTTC. The rearrangement links TRBV2 to TRBJ1-2, with D hard to call. The CDR3 is 13 residues long. V gave up 4 bases and J gave up 8 bases, with 14 bases separating them. Germline loops: CDR1 SNHLY, CDR2 FYNNEI. The variable domain in full, completed from reference TRBV2 and TRBJ1-2, reads EPEVTQTPSHQVTQMGQEVILRCVPISNHLYFYWYRQILGQKVEFLVSFYNNEISEKSEIFDDQFSVERPDGSNFTLKIRSTKLEDSAMYFCASSAAGQRGYTFGSGTRLTVV.

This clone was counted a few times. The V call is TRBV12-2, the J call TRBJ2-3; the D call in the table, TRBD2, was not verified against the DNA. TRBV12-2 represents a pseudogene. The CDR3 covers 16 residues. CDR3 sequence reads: CASRSPQGGRADTQYF. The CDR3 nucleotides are TGTGCAAGTCGCTCCCCCCAGGGAGGTCGGGCAGATACGCAGTATTTT.

The CDR3 loop is CATSSITGAETQYF. The CDR3 nucleotides are TGTGCCACCAGCAGCATTACAGGGGCGGAGACCCAGTACTTC. The genes are TRBV15 and TRBJ2-5, with 7 nucleotides matching TRBD1. The CDR3 totals 14 residues. V lost 3 bases and J lost 5; bases outside the gene matches: 6. Per germline, CDR1 LNHNV and CDR2 YYDKDF (reference sequence).

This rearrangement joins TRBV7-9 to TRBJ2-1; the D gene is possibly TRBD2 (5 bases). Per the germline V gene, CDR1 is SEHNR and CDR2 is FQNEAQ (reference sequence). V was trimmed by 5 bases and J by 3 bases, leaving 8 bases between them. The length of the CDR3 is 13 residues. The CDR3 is CASSPDYYNEQFF. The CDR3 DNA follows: TGTGCCAGCAGCCCAGACTACTACAATGAGCAGTTCTTC.

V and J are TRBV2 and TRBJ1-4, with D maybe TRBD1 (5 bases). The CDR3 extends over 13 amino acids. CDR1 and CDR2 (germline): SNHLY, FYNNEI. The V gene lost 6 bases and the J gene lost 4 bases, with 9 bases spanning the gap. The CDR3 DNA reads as TGTGCCAGCAGCCGGGACTTTAATGAAAAACTGTTTTTT. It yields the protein CASSRDFNEKLFF.

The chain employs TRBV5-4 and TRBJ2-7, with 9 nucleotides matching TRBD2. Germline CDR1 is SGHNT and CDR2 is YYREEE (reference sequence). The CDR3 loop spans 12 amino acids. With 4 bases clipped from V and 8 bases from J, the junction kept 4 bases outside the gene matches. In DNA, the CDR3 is TGTGCCAGCAGCCCAGGGACTAGCCAGCAGTACTTC. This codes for CASSPGTSQQYF.

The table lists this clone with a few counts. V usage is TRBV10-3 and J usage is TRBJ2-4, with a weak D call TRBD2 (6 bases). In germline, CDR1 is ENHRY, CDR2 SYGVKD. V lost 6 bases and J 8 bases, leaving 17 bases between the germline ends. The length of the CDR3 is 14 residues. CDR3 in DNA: TGTGCCATCAGAGTAGCGGAGCAAGGTGACATTCAGTACTTC. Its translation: CAIRVAEQGDIQYF.

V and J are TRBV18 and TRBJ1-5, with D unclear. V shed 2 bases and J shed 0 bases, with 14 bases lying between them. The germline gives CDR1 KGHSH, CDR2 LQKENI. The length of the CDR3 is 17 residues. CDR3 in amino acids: CASSPFSELNSNQPQHF. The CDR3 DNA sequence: TGTGCCAGCTCACCATTTTCGGAGCTTAATAGCAATCAGCCCCAGCATTTT.

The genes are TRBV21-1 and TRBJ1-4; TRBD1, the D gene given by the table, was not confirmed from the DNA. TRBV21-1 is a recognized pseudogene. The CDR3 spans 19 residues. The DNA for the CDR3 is TGTGCCAGCAGCAGTCATTTGGGACAGGGCTTAACGGCCGCGGAAAAACTGTTTTTT. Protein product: CASSSHLGQGLTAAEKLFF.

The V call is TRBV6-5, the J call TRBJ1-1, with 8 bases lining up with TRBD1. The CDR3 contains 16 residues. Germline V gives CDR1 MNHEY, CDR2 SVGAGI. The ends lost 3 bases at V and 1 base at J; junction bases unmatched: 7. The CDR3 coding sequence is TGTGCCAGCAGTTATTCGACAGACAGGGGGAACACTGAAGCTTTCTTT. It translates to CASSYSTDRGNTEAFF.

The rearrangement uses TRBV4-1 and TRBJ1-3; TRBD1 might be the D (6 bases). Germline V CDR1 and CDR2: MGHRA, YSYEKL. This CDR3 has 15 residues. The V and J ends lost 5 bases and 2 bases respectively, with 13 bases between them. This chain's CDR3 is CASSYGAGAGNTIYF. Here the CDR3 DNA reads TGCGCCAGCAGCTACGGGGCAGGGGCTGGAAACACCATATATTTT.

CDR3: CASSFQGGASRSVGYTF. CDR3 sequence (DNA): TGCGCCAGCAGCTTCCAGGGGGGCGCTTCCCGATCTGTCGGCTACACCTTC. The rearrangement joins TRBV5-1 to TRBJ1-2; 7 bases match TRBD1. This CDR3 has 17 residues. The J segment lost 8 bases and the V segment lost 2 bases, leaving 18 bases of the junction unmatched. The germline CDR1 and CDR2 sequences are SGHRS and YFSETQ.

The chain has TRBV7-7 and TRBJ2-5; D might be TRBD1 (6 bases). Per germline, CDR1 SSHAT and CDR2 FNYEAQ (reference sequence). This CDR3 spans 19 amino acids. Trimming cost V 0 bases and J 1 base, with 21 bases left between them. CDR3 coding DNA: TGTGCCAGCAGCTTAGCGGGGGCGAGCCTGGGCCCCTTCCAAGAGACCCAGTACTTC. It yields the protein CASSLAGASLGPFQETQYF.

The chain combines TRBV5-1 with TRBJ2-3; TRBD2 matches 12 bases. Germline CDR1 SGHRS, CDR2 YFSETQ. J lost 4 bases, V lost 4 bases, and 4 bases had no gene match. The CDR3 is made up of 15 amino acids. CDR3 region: CASSALAGGPDTQYF. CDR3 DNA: TGCGCCAGCAGCGCGCTAGCGGGAGGGCCAGATACGCAGTATTTT.

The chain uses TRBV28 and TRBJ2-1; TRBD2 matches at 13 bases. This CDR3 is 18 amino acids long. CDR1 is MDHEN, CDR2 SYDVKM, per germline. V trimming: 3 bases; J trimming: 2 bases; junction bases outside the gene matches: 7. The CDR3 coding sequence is TGTGCCAGCAGTTTGACTAGCGGGGGGTTCAGGACCTACAATGAGCAGTTCTTC. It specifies CASSLTSGGFRTYNEQFF.

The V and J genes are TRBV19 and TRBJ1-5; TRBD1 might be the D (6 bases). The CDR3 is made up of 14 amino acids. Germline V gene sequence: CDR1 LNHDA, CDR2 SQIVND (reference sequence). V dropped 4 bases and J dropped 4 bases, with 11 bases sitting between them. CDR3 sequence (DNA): TGTGCCAGTAGTACAGGGGCCTTTAATCAGCCCCAGCATTTT. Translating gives CASSTGAFNQPQHF.

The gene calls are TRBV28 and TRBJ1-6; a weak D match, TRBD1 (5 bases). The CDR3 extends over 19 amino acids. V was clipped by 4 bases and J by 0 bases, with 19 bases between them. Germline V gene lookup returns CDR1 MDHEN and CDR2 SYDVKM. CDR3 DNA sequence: TGTGCCAGCAGTTCCCACAGGCTAAAAATTCGCTCCTATAATTCACCCCTCCACTTT. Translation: CASSSHRLKIRSYNSPLHF.

In DNA form, the CDR3 reads TGTGCCAGCTCACTAAGTGACTTTGAAGCTTTCTTT. Protein: CASSLSDFEAFF. V is TRBV18 and J is TRBJ1-1, with D hard to call. V was clipped by 4 bases and J by 7 bases, with 10 bases between them. The germline V gene encodes CDR1 KGHSH and CDR2 LQKENI. The CDR3 loop spans 12 amino acids.

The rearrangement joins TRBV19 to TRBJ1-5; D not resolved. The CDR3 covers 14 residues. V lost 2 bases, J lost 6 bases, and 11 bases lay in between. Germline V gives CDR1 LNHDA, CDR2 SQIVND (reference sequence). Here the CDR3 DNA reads TGTGCCAGTAGTATACTCGCAGAACCTCAGCCCCAGCATTTT. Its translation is CASSILAEPQPQHF.

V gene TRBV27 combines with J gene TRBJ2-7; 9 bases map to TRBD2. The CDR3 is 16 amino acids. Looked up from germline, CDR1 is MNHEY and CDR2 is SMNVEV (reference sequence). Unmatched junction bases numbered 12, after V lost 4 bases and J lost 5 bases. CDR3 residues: CASSSEPGTSLHEQYF. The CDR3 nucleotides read TGTGCCAGCAGTTCGGAACCCGGGACTAGCCTCCACGAGCAGTACTTC.

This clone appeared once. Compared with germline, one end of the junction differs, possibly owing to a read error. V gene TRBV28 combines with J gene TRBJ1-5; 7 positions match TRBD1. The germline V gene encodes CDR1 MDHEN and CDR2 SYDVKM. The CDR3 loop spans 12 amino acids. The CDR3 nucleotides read TGTGCCAGCAGTGCAAAGCGCCGGGACAGCTTTTTT. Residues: CASSAKRRDSFF.

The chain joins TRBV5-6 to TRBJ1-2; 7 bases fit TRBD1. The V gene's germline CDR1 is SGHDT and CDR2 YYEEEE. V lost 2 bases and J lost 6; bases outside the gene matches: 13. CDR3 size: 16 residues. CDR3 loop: CASSFYDRAEPDGYTF. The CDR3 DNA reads TGTGCCAGCAGCTTCTACGACAGGGCAGAGCCGGATGGCTACACCTTC.

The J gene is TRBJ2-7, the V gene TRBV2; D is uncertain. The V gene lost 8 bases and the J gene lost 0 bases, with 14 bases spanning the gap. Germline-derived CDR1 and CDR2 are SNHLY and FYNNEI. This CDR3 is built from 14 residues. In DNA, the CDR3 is TGTGCCAGCCTCCCTGACCGACACTCCTACGAGCAGTACTTC. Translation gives CASLPDRHSYEQYF.